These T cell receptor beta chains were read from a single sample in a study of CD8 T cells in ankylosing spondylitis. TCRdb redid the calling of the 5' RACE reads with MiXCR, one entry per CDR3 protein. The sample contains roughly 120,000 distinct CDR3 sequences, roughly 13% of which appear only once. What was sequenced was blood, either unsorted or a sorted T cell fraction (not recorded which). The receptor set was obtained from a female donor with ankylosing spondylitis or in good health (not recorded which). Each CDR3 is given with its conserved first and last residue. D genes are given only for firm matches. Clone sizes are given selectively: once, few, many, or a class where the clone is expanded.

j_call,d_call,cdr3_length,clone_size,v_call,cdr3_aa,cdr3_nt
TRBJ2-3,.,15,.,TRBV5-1,CASGRDFIGLDTQYF,TGCGCCAGCGGCCGGGACTTTATAGGACTAGATACGCAGTATTTT
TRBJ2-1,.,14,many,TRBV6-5,CASRLSSSYNEQFF,TGTGCCAGCCGTTTGTCCAGCTCCTACAATGAGCAGTTCTTC
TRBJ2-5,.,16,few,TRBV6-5,CASSYGRRSSQETQYF,TGTGCCAGCAGTTACGGCCGGCGCTCGAGCCAAGAGACCCAGTACTTC
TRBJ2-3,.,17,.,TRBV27,CASSSGRAAVSTDTQYF,TGTGCCAGCAGTTCAGGGCGAGCGGCCGTAAGCACAGATACGCAGTATTTT
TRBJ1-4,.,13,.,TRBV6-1,CASSPGGDEKLFF,TGTGCCAGCAGCCCCGGGGGGGATGAAAAACTGTTTTTT
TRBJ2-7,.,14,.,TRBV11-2,CASSFQTGSYEQYF,TGTGCCAGCAGCTTTCAGACCGGCTCCTACGAGCAGTACTTC
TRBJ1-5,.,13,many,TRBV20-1,CSASGTPNQPQHF,TGCAGTGCTTCCGGGACACCGAATCAGCCCCAGCATTTT
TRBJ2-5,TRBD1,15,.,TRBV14,CASSERVAGGETQYF,TGTGCCAGCAGCGAAAGGGTGGCAGGGGGAGAGACCCAGTACTTC
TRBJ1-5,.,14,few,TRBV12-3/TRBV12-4,CASSRPGISQPQHF,TGTGCCAGCAGCCGCCCGGGGATTAGTCAGCCCCAGCATTTT
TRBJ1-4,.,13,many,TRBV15,CATSPPVRGKLFF,TGTGCCACCAGCCCCCCCGTCCGCGGTAAACTGTTTTTT
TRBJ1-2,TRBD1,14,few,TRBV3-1,CASSGRQGVYGYTF,TGTGCCAGCAGCGGAAGACAGGGAGTCTATGGCTACACCTTC
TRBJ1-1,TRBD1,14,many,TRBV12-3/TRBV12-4,CASSSRTGGTEAFF,TGTGCCAGCAGTTCGAGGACAGGAGGCACTGAAGCTTTCTTT
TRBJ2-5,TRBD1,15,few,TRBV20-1,CSATSTGGFTETQYF,TGCAGTGCAACCTCGACAGGGGGCTTTACAGAGACCCAGTACTTC
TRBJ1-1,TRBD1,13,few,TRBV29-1,CSVGTGMNTEAFF,TGCAGCGTCGGGACAGGAATGAACACTGAAGCTTTCTTT
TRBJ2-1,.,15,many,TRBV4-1,CASSLSGAEYNEQFF,TGCGCCAGCAGCCTTAGCGGAGCCGAGTACAATGAGCAGTTCTTC
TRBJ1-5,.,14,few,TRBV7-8,CASSPGAGYQPQHF,TGTGCCAGCAGCCCAGGGGCAGGGTACCAGCCCCAGCATTTT
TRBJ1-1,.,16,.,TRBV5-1,CASSLGLTGLNTEAFF,TGCGCCAGCAGCTTGGGGTTGACAGGATTGAACACTGAAGCTTTCTTT
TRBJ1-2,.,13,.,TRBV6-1,CASMRSPGYGYTF,TGTGCCAGCATGAGATCCCCGGGCTATGGCTACACCTTC
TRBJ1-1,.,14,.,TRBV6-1,CASRTGTTNTDAFF,TGTGCCAGCAGGACCGGGACAACTAACACTGACGCTTTCTTT
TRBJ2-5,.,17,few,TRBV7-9,CASSLGARTEIQETQYF,TGTGCCAGCAGCTTAGGGGCTAGGACAGAGATCCAAGAGACCCAGTACTTC
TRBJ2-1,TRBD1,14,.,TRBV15,CATSRGDRGFEQFF,TGTGCCACCAGCCGAGGGGACAGGGGATTTGAGCAGTTCTTC
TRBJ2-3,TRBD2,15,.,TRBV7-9,CASSTASGPGDTQYF,TGTGCCAGCAGCACAGCTAGCGGCCCCGGAGATACGCAGTATTTT
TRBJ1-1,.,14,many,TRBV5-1,CASSFNRGNTEAFF,TGCGCCAGCAGCTTTAACAGAGGGAACACTGAAGCTTTCTTT
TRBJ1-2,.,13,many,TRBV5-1,CASSGGQIYGYTF,TGCGCCAGCAGCGGAGGACAGATCTATGGCTACACCTTC